These 7 T cell receptor beta chains were all obtained from the same sample, sequenced in a study of technical replicates of blood from a handful of donors. The data were produced by immunoSEQ multiplex PCR, yet TCRdb's version contains in-frame clones alone and is incomplete. The sample records about 81,000 clones, 85% to 95% being singletons. The sequenced material came from T cells isolated from PBMCs. These receptors originate from a human donor in good health.

The J gene is TRBJ2-7, the V gene TRBV5-1; the D is unclear. This CDR3 comprises 15 residues. Germline V gene lookup returns CDR1 SGHRS and CDR2 YFSETQ. The V and J ends lost 3 bases and 0 bases respectively, with 13 bases between them. DNA for the CDR3: TGCGCCAGCAGCTATTGGGCTGACCCCTCCTACGAGCAGTACTTC. Its translation: CASSYWADPSYEQYF.

The chain uses TRBV13 and TRBJ2-5; 11 nucleotides align to TRBD2. The CDR3 has 16 residues. The junction had 3 bases not matched to a gene; V was cut back by 1 base and J by 2 bases. Per germline, CDR1 PRHDT and CDR2 FYEKMQ (reference sequence). The CDR3 coding sequence is TGTGCCAGCAGCTTAGCGGCTAGCGGGGGGCAAGAGACCCAGTACTTC. Encoded protein: CASSLAASGGQETQYF.

The V gene is TRBV6-1, the J gene TRBJ1-1; D not certain. Germline V gene lookup returns CDR1 MNHNS and CDR2 SASEGT. Trimming left V 6 bases short and J 6 bases short, with 11 bases between. This CDR3 has 12 residues. CDR3 residues: CASSLLRAEAFF. The CDR3 nucleotides read TGTGCCAGCAGCCTCCTTCGTGCTGAAGCTTTCTTT.

The J gene is TRBJ2-1, the V gene TRBV5-1, with TRBD2 as a possible D gene (5 bases). Trimming stripped 0 bases from V and 4 bases from J, with 8 bases between. The CDR3 contains 14 residues. Germline loops: CDR1 SGHRS, CDR2 YFSETQ. As DNA, the CDR3 is TGCGCCAGCAGCTTGGGACTATCTTACAATGAGCAGTTCTTC. Translating gives CASSLGLSYNEQFF.

This clone was seen a few times. The CDR3 bases are TGTGCCAGCAGCCAAGCAGGGTATGGCTACACCTTC. Protein: CASSQAGYGYTF. This rearrangement joins TRBV14 to TRBJ1-2; D is perhaps TRBD1 (5 bases). This CDR3 is built from 12 residues. Germline CDR1 SGHDN, CDR2 FVKESK. Trimming took 1 base from V and 5 from J, leaving 5 bases between them.

The chain is built from TRBV25-1 and TRBJ1-1, with D perhaps matching TRBD1 (6 bases). The CDR3 spans 13 residues. The germline V gene has CDR1 MGHDK and CDR2 SYGVNS. The V end lost 3 bases, the J end lost 11 bases, and 16 bases lay between the germline ends. CDR3 region: CASSDFGQPFAFF. CDR3 nucleotides: TGTGCCAGCAGTGATTTTGGACAGCCGTTCGCTTTCTTT.

The V and J genes are TRBV2 and TRBJ2-1; TRBD1 is a possible D gene (5 bases). Between the trimmed V and J ends, which lost 1 base and 0 bases, there was a span of 10 bases. The CDR3 contains 16 residues. The V gene's germline CDR1 is SNHLY and CDR2 FYNNEI. CDR3 protein: CASSEGWQGSYNEQFF. The CDR3 DNA follows: TGTGCCAGCAGTGAAGGTTGGCAGGGCTCCTACAATGAGCAGTTCTTC.